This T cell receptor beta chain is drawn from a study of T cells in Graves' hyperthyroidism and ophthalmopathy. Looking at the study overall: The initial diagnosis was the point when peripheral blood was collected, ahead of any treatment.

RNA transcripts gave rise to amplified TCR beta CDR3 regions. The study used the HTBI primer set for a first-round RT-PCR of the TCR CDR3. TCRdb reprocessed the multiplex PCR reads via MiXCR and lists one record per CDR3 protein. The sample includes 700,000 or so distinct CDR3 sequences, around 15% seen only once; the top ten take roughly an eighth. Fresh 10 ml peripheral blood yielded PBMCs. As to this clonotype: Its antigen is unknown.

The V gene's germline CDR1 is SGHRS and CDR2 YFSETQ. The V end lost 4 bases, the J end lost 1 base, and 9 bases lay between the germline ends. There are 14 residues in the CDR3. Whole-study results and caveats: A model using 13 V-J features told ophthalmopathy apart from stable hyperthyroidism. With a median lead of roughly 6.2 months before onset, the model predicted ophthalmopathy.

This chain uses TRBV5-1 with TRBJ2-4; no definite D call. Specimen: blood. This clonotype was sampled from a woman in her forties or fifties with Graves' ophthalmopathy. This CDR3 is CASSVTFAKNIQYF. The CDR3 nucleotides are TGCGCCAGCAGCGTCACGTTTGCCAAAAACATTCAGTACTTC.